In its sample, the clone carrying this TCR beta chain was seen many times. What it binds is not known. MiXCR, run by TCRdb on the PCR reads, gives a single entry per CDR3 protein. The data show about 640,000 distinct CDR3 sequences, roughly 21% seen once. The sample is drawn from a study of molecular identifiers for immune sequencing clone quantification. Naive CD8 T cells, phenotype CD8+CD4-CCR7+CD45RA+, were sorted. Study conclusions and caveats: Clonotypes surpassing 20 RNA copies contained over 97% of effector molecules, versus under 1% in naive cells.

The CDR3 totals 14 residues. Trimming took off 4 bases at V and 8 bases at J, with 15 bases between the two ends. CDR1 is SEHNR and CDR2 is FQNEAQ in the germline V gene (reference sequence). Sequencing was done on a sample of naive CD8+ T cells from blood, with Jurkat cell RNA spiked in. Subset defined: FACS-sorted CD8+CD4-CCR7+CD45RA+ naive T cells. This clonotype originated in a human donor in good health. Some libraries in this study had Jurkat cell RNA spiked in. The chain recombines TRBV7-9 with TRBJ1-3, with D uncertain. Written as DNA, the CDR3 is TGTGCCAGCAGCTCGACTTACGGGATGGACACCATATATTTT. Amino acid sequence: CASSSTYGMDTIYF. Together with reference TRBV7-9 and TRBJ1-3, the CDR3 gives the full variable domain: DTGVSQNPRHKITKRGQNVTFRCDPISEHNRLYWYRQTLGQGPEFLTYFQNEAQLEKSRLLSDRFSAERPKGSFSTLEIQRTEQGDSAMYLCASSSTYGMDTIYFGEGSWLTVV.